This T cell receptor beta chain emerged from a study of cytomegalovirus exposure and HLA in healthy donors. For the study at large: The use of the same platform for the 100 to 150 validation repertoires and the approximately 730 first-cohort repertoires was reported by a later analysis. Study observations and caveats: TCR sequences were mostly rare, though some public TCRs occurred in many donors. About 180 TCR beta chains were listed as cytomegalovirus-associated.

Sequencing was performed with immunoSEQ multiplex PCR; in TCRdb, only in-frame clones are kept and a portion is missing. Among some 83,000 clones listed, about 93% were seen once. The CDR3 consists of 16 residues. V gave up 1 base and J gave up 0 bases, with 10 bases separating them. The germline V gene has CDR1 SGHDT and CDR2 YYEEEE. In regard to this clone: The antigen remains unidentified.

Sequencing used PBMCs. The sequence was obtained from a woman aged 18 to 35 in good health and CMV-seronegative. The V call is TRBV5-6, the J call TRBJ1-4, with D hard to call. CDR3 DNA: TGTGCCAGCAGCTTGTTCCAGACTACAACTAATGAAAAACTGTTTTTT. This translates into CASSLFQTTTNEKLFF.